These 26 T cell receptor beta chains were all obtained from the same sample, sequenced in a study of CXCR3-negative and CXCR3-positive naive CD8 T cells. Overall study results and limits: Greater hydrophobicity was found in TRB CDR3s of CXCR3-positive naive cells than of CXCR3-negative naive cells.

These TCRs' antigens remain unknown. TRB cDNA libraries were made by UMI-labeled 5' RACE. TCRdb derives one entry per CDR3 protein from the 5' RACE reads, leaving out DNA. Here the sample table reports about 56,000 distinct CDR3 sequences. Sequenced: naive CXCR3+ CD8+ T cells from blood. Subset in this sample: CD45RO-CCR7+CD27+CD95- naive CD8+ T cells expressing CXCR3 (TNR3+). The origin of the receptors is a human donor in good health. Some clones in this sample may be carry-over from other donors' samples.

The chain employs TRBV19 and TRBJ2-3. Germline V lookup: CDR1 LNHDA, CDR2 SQIVND (reference sequence). The CDR3 has 12 amino acids. Here the CDR3 reads CASSPTTDTQYF. The full variable domain, in which reference TRBV19 and TRBJ2-3 provide the parts outside the CDR3, is DGGITQSPKYLFRKEGQNVTLSCEQNLNHDAMYWYRQDPGQGLRLIYYSQIVNDFQKGDIAEGYSVSREKKESFPLTVTSAQKNPTAFYLCASSPTTDTQYFGPGTRLTVL.

The V gene is TRBV6-2 or TRBV6-3, the J gene TRBJ2-7. This CDR3 contains 12 residues. Germline CDR1 reads MNHEY; CDR2 reads SVGEGT. CDR3 sequence: CASSYYGYEQYF.

The V and J genes are TRBV7-6 and TRBJ2-5; TCRdb selects TRBD1, and the lack of DNA leaves this call unchecked. The CDR3 is 16 amino acids. CDR1 is SGHVS and CDR2 is FNYEAQ in the germline V gene. The CDR3 loop is CASSLGWGHEQETQYF.

The chain combines TRBV19 with TRBJ1-4; TCRdb returns TRBD1, unconfirmable since there is no DNA. The germline V gene has CDR1 LNHDA and CDR2 SQIVND (reference sequence). The CDR3 runs to 16 residues. The CDR3 sequence: CASSTIRDRVNEKLFF.

The chain combines TRBV28 with TRBJ1-4. Germline V gives CDR1 MDHEN, CDR2 SYDVKM. The CDR3 has 14 residues. The CDR3 region is CASTHKMRNEKLFF.

The rearrangement links TRBV9 to TRBJ2-5; there is no DNA to check the TCRdb D call of TRBD2. Germline V CDR1 and CDR2: SGDLS, YYNGEE. The CDR3 has 13 amino acids. The CDR3 spells CASSPGTRETQYF.

This sequence joins TRBV7-9 and TRBJ1-3. Germline V gene data show CDR1 as SEHNR and CDR2 as FQNEAQ (reference sequence). The CDR3 consists of 17 residues. The CDR3: CASSLSAPSSSGNTIYF.

The chain recombines TRBV12-3 or TRBV12-4 with TRBJ1-5. There are 14 residues in the CDR3. The CDR3 loop reads CASSAWQDDQPQHF.

The V gene is TRBV29-1, the J gene TRBJ2-3; the D call of TRBD2 rests on TCRdb alone, since no DNA is present to check it. The germline V gene has CDR1 SQVTM and CDR2 ANQGSEA. CDR3 length: 13 amino acids. The CDR3 reads CSGGLPHYDTQYF.

This chain uses TRBV18 with TRBJ2-1; TCRdb's D gene call, TRBD1, goes unchecked for lack of DNA. Looked up from germline, CDR1 is KGHSH and CDR2 is LQKENI. The CDR3 is made up of 14 amino acids. The CDR3 is CASSPPQGGNEQFF.

This clonotype is medium-sized by frequency. The V call is TRBV18, the J call TRBJ1-1; TCRdb lists TRBD1, though no DNA is available to test this call. The CDR3 length is 14 residues. Germline V gives CDR1 KGHSH, CDR2 LQKENI. The CDR3 loop reads CASSDLGENTEAFF.

The V gene is TRBV6-4, the J gene TRBJ1-1. Germline CDR1 is MRHNA and CDR2 is SNTAGT. The CDR3 spans 13 residues. This CDR3 reads CASSDSYGTEAFF.

The chain recombines TRBV12-3 or TRBV12-4 with TRBJ2-5; TCRdb reports TRBD1, a call that lacks DNA to check it against. CDR3 length equals 14 residues. The CDR3 protein is CASRGTEDQETQYF.

The V gene is TRBV6-2 or TRBV6-3, the J gene TRBJ2-7; the TCRdb call, TRBD1, lacks DNA for checking. The CDR3 contains 15 residues. Germline CDR1 is MNHEY and CDR2 is SVGEGT. CDR3 sequence reads: CATSGVGGLTYGQYF.

The rearrangement links TRBV4-3 to TRBJ2-2; TCRdb gives TRBD2 as the D gene, but with no DNA this cannot be confirmed. The germline V gene has CDR1 LGHNA and CDR2 YSLEER. The CDR3 has 16 amino acids. CDR3 loop: CASSRGGVLDTGELFF.

The rearrangement uses TRBV12-3 or TRBV12-4 and TRBJ1-4; no DNA is available, so the TRBD1 call from TCRdb remains unchecked. The CDR3 length is 15 residues. This CDR3 reads CASSPPTGPGEKLFF.

This chain uses TRBV7-9 with TRBJ2-7; with no DNA, the TCRdb D assignment of TRBD1 cannot be verified. The CDR3 runs 15 residues. The germline gives CDR1 SEHNR, CDR2 FQNEAQ (reference sequence). The CDR3 reads CASSFPGTGQDEQCF.

The chain employs TRBV29-1 and TRBJ1-4. Germline-derived CDR1 and CDR2 are SQVTM and ANQGSEA. The length of the CDR3 is 15 residues. The chain's CDR3 is CSVEIRGIRGEKLFF.

The chain carries TRBV29-1 and TRBJ1-1; with no DNA, the TCRdb D assignment of TRBD1 cannot be verified. The length of the CDR3 is 14 residues. CDR1 SQVTM and CDR2 ANQGSEA come from the germline V gene. The CDR3 region is CSVDGSGMNTEAFF.

The rearrangement links TRBV21-1 to TRBJ2-2; TCRdb designates TRBD1, a call that cannot be tested without DNA. TRBV21-1 is marked as a pseudogene. The CDR3 has 19 amino acids. The CDR3 loop is CASSKAGNRGTLPTGELFF.

The chain links TRBV4-3 to TRBJ2-7. This CDR3 has 13 amino acids. Germline assignment: CDR1 LGHNA and CDR2 YSLEER. The CDR3 loop is CASSQGFSYEQYF.

This sequence joins TRBV7-2 and TRBJ2-3; TCRdb selects TRBD2, and the lack of DNA leaves this call unchecked. CDR1 and CDR2 (germline): SGHTA, FQGNSA. The CDR3 has 16 residues. CDR3 amino acids: CASSQSGGAMVDTQYF.

The chain employs TRBV7-9 and TRBJ2-3. The CDR3 has 14 amino acids. The V gene's germline CDR1 is SEHNR and CDR2 FQNEAQ (reference sequence). This chain's CDR3 is CASSYAEGTDTQYF.

The gene calls are TRBV9 and TRBJ2-4; the D call from TCRdb, TRBD1, cannot be confirmed without DNA. The CDR3 is 15 amino acids. Germline CDR1 and CDR2: SGDLS and YYNGEE. The CDR3 is CASSSGSLMVDIQYF. Supplemented by reference TRBV9 and TRBJ2-4, the full variable domain reads DSGVTQTPKHLITATGQRVTLRCSPRSGDLSVYWYQQSLDQGLQFLIQYYNGEERAKGNILERFSAQQFPDLHSELNLSSLELGDSALYFCASSSGSLMVDIQYFGAGTRLSVL.

The chain combines TRBV21-1 with TRBJ2-4; TCRdb outputs TRBD1, but without DNA this stays unchecked. TRBV21-1 is a pseudogene. This CDR3 region has 22 residues. CDR3 residues: CASSKEGTGGEGDQVAKNIQYF.

This rearrangement joins TRBV12-3 or TRBV12-4 to TRBJ1-4; with no DNA, the TCRdb D assignment of TRBD1 cannot be verified. The CDR3 is 16 residues long. CDR3 protein: CASSSGQGASYEKLFF.